Following are 16 T cell receptor beta chains from one sample sequenced in a study of patients and donors after allogeneic stem cell transplantation. TCRdb processed the RT-PCR reads anew with MiXCR; each CDR3 protein has one entry. The repertoire holds about 960,000 distinct CDR3 sequences, with approximately 18% as singletons. Sequenced sample: blood, either unsorted or a sorted T cell fraction (not recorded which). The receptors shown here come from a human donor who was either an allogeneic HSCT recipient or a stem cell or donor lymphocyte infusion donor (not recorded which). It is not recorded whose cells these are; they may come from a transplant donor.

This clonotype came up a few times. CDR3 sequence (DNA): TGCAGTGCTAGCTCCTCGTCTGCAACTAATGAAAAACTGTTTTTT. This translates into CSASSSSATNEKLFF. This chain links TRBV20-1 with TRBJ1-4; D remains ambiguous. The CDR3 consists of 15 residues. Deletions cut 3 bases from V and 0 bases from J, with 11 bases between. CDR1 and CDR2 (germline): DFQATT, SNEGSKA (reference sequence).

This clonotype was seen only a few times. This chain connects TRBV20-1 to TRBJ2-2; D is undetermined. This CDR3 is built from 12 residues. Per the germline V gene, CDR1 is DFQATT and CDR2 is SNEGSKA (reference sequence). V gave up 3 bases and J gave up 6 bases, with 8 bases separating them. The CDR3 here is CSASLGAGELFF. In nucleotides, the CDR3 is TGCAGTGCTAGCTTGGGCGCCGGGGAGCTGTTTTTT.

The V and J genes are TRBV5-6 and TRBJ2-5; D unclear. The CDR3 has 15 residues. V lost 2 bases and J lost 5, with 16 bases in between. Looked up from germline, CDR1 is SGHDT and CDR2 is YYEEEE. CDR3 region: CASSFFGRSRETQYF. In DNA form, the CDR3 reads TGTGCCAGCAGCTTTTTCGGCCGGTCGCGCGAGACCCAGTACTTC.

The genes are TRBV5-1 and TRBJ2-7; 10 bases agree with TRBD1. This CDR3 region has 14 residues. Germline V gives CDR1 SGHRS, CDR2 YFSETQ. J gave up 3 bases and V 6 bases, and 6 bases lay outside the gene matches. This CDR3 is CASTMTGGGYEQYF. DNA of the CDR3: TGCGCCAGCACAATGACAGGGGGCGGCTACGAGCAGTACTTC.

This clonotype was seen only a few times. This chain links TRBV7-8 with TRBJ1-3; D gene uncertain. The CDR3 loop spans 17 amino acids. Germline V lookup: CDR1 SGHVS, CDR2 FQNEAQ. The ends were cut back, 2 bases at V and 0 bases at J, with 14 bases in the middle. The CDR3 sequence is CASSLFVQASSGNTIYF. CDR3 bases: TGTGCCAGCAGCTTATTTGTCCAGGCCAGCTCTGGAAACACCATATATTTT.

This clonotype was seen only a few times. The V call is TRBV10-3, the J call TRBJ2-7; perhaps D is TRBD1 or TRBD2 (5 bases each). Per the germline V gene, CDR1 is ENHRY and CDR2 is SYGVKD. The CDR3 sequence is 14 residues long. Trimming removed 5 bases from V and 0 bases from J, with 11 bases in between. The CDR3 DNA sequence: TGTGCCATCAGTTATTCAGGGAGCTCCTACGAGCAGTACTTC. Its translation: CAISYSGSSYEQYF.

This clonotype has a handful of counts. The gene calls are TRBV6-6 and TRBJ1-3, with D perhaps matching TRBD1 (5 bases). CDR3 length equals 12 residues. With 2 bases removed from V and 8 bases from J, the gap between germline ends came to 7 bases. Germline assignment: CDR1 MNHNY and CDR2 SVGAGI (reference sequence). CDR3 region: CASSYQGDTIYF. The CDR3 coding sequence is TGTGCCAGCAGTTACCAAGGGGACACCATATATTTT.

DNA of the CDR3: TGTGCCAGCAGTTTCCGGGGGTTTCGGCAGGGGAAGGAGACCCAGTACTTC. This gives the protein CASSFRGFRQGKETQYF. The chain uses TRBV28 and TRBJ2-5, with D tentatively TRBD1 or TRBD2 (6 bases each). CDR1 MDHEN and CDR2 SYDVKM come from the germline V gene. The CDR3 consists of 17 residues. V was clipped by 3 bases and J by 5 bases, with 22 bases between them.

V is TRBV24-1 and J is TRBJ2-3, with D possibly matching TRBD1 (6 bases). Germline V gene sequence: CDR1 KGHDR, CDR2 SFDVKD. This CDR3 comprises 17 residues. The germline V and J ends were trimmed by 4 bases and 3 bases, with 19 bases remaining between them. CDR3 in DNA: TGTGCCACCAGTGACCAGGTATCAGGGGTCTTGACAGATACGCAGTATTTT. This translates into CATSDQVSGVLTDTQYF.

This clonotype was seen repeatedly, ten times or more. The V gene is TRBV5-1, the J gene TRBJ1-1; the D is unclear. The CDR3 loop spans 13 amino acids. The V and J ends lost 2 bases and 6 bases respectively, with 11 bases between them. Germline CDR1 and CDR2: SGHRS and YFSETQ. CDR3 coding DNA: TGCGCCAGCAGCTTCGGTCCTGGCGCTGAAGCTTTCTTT. It specifies CASSFGPGAEAFF.

This chain connects TRBV20-1 to TRBJ1-2; D possibly corresponds to TRBD1 (6 bases). V lost 3 bases and J 2 bases, leaving 13 bases between the germline ends. Germline loops: CDR1 DFQATT, CDR2 SNEGSKA (reference sequence). The CDR3 consists of 14 residues. CDR3 protein: CSARGPTGNYGYTF. CDR3 bases: TGCAGTGCTAGGGGTCCGACAGGCAACTATGGCTACACCTTC.

This clonotype was observed at least ten times. The J gene is TRBJ2-2, the V gene TRBV5-1; D might be TRBD1 (7 bases). CDR3 size: 14 residues. Trimming stripped 7 bases from V and 4 bases from J, with 14 bases between. Per germline, CDR1 SGHRS and CDR2 YFSETQ. The CDR3: CASGSQGGTGELFF. The CDR3 coding sequence is TGCGCCAGCGGATCCCAGGGGGGCACCGGGGAGCTGTTTTTT.

The CDR3 DNA follows: TGTGCCACGGATAGGGGCAAACGAGGATTAGGAGAGACCCAGTACTTC. It translates to CATDRGKRGLGETQYF. This sequence joins TRBV7-2 and TRBJ2-5, with D perhaps matching TRBD1 (5 bases). The CDR3 length is 16 residues. V lost 10 bases and J lost 4, with 25 bases in between. Germline V gives CDR1 SGHTA, CDR2 FQGNSA.

The genes are TRBV11-3 and TRBJ2-1; the D is unclear. Trimming pared 0 bases from V and 0 bases from J, leaving 9 bases between. This CDR3 has 16 amino acids. Germline assignment: CDR1 SGHNT and CDR2 YENEEA. Here the CDR3 reads CASSLDNQRSYNEQFF. CDR3 coding DNA: TGTGCCAGCAGCTTAGATAACCAGCGCTCCTACAATGAGCAGTTCTTC.

This clonotype was observed many times. The chain uses TRBV4-1 and TRBJ1-4, with D unclear. From germline, CDR1 is MGHRA and CDR2 YSYEKL. Trimming stripped 1 base from V and 8 bases from J, with 8 bases between. CDR3 length equals 13 residues. For the CDR3, the DNA is TGCGCCAGCAGCCAAGTTGTGGGGGAAAAACTGTTTTTT. It encodes CASSQVVGEKLFF.

This chain connects TRBV4-3 to TRBJ2-5, with 8 bases matching TRBD1. Trimming cost V 0 bases and J 5 bases; bases outside gene matches: 8. Germline V CDR1 and CDR2: LGHNA, YSLEER. The CDR3 consists of 16 residues. The CDR3 protein is CASSQDSQGARETQYF. In DNA form, the CDR3 reads TGCGCCAGCAGCCAAGATTCGCAGGGGGCCAGGGAGACCCAGTACTTC.